A selection of T cell receptor beta chains follows, all from one sample in a study of T cells expressing NK-cell markers. TCRdb re-called the 5' RACE reads, yielding one record per CDR3 amino acid sequence without DNA. In total, the table holds about 550,000 distinct CDR3 sequences. The specimen was blood T cells: a sorted CD56 or NKG2C T cell subset, CD4+ or CD8+ T cells, or bulk PBMC T cells (not recorded which). Every receptor here comes from a man younger than 35 in good health. Each CDR3 is given with its conserved first and last residue. The order of the fields is CDR3 protein, J gene, V gene.

CDR3: CSARPGPQETQYF
J: TRBJ2-5
V: TRBV20-1

CDR3: CASSLRGGGGEQYF
J: TRBJ2-7
V: TRBV12-3/TRBV12-4

CDR3: CASRGHPQDTQYF
J: TRBJ2-3
V: TRBV6-4

CDR3: CASNNLFSNQPQHF
J: TRBJ1-5
V: TRBV6-2/TRBV6-3

CDR3: CASQENTEAFF
J: TRBJ1-1
V: TRBV10-3

CDR3: CSARDSPYTQYF
J: TRBJ2-3
V: TRBV20-1

CDR3: CASSSDRVKAFF
J: TRBJ1-1
V: TRBV7-2

CDR3: CASSLLAGAYNEQFF
J: TRBJ2-1
V: TRBV5-5

CDR3: CASSYQVGAPPDTQYF
J: TRBJ2-3
V: TRBV6-5

CDR3: CASSPPTGASTDTQYF
J: TRBJ2-3
V: TRBV18

CDR3: CATSSQKVYEQYF
J: TRBJ2-7
V: TRBV15

CDR3: CASSLMIGLGSAFF
J: TRBJ1-1
V: TRBV11-2

CDR3: CASSPVAQKAYNEQFF
J: TRBJ2-1
V: TRBV7-6

CDR3: CASSQVGQAYEQYF
J: TRBJ2-7
V: TRBV4-3

CDR3: CASSPRTGESSYNEQFF
J: TRBJ2-1
V: TRBV12-3/TRBV12-4

CDR3: CAISESTIAGGSYNEQFF
J: TRBJ2-1
V: TRBV10-3

CDR3: CASSDDRTHGELFF
J: TRBJ2-2
V: TRBV5-1

CDR3: CASSGLAGGNSYEQYF
J: TRBJ2-7
V: TRBV6-1

CDR3: CSAPSGLQNNEQFF
J: TRBJ2-1
V: TRBV20-1

CDR3: CASIDRSRNTEAFF
J: TRBJ1-1
V: TRBV19

CDR3: CASSYARVGQGNEQFF
J: TRBJ2-1
V: TRBV6-2/TRBV6-3

CDR3: CATRHGSGTHNEQFF
J: TRBJ2-1
V: TRBV24-1

CDR3: CASSVGLGNTEAFF
J: TRBJ1-1
V: TRBV6-1

CDR3: CSARGRGRYTGELFF
J: TRBJ2-2
V: TRBV20-1

CDR3: CASSLAPSGPRSYNEQFF
J: TRBJ2-1
V: TRBV7-2

CDR3: CASSFGTIQGKNIQYF
J: TRBJ2-4
V: TRBV12-3/TRBV12-4

CDR3: CASARRISTDTQYF
J: TRBJ2-3
V: TRBV27

CDR3: CASSPRVPNYGYTF
J: TRBJ1-2
V: TRBV7-8

CDR3: CASSTPGAGELYEQYF
J: TRBJ2-7
V: TRBV7-2

CDR3: CASSFIHWTNEQFF
J: TRBJ2-1
V: TRBV12-3/TRBV12-4

CDR3: CSAPRVGGETQYF
J: TRBJ2-5
V: TRBV20-1

CDR3: CASSQRPGQGLNTEAFF
J: TRBJ1-1
V: TRBV5-1

CDR3: CASRDSRTQYF
J: TRBJ2-5
V: TRBV6-2/TRBV6-3

CDR3: CATSDPGGWGDTQYF
J: TRBJ2-3
V: TRBV24-1

CDR3: CATSDLQSWSTGELFF
J: TRBJ2-2
V: TRBV24-1

CDR3: CASSLGVRGLFKETQYF
J: TRBJ2-5
V: TRBV27

CDR3: CASGQGDRSTDTQYF
J: TRBJ2-3
V: TRBV12-5

CDR3: CSVEASRAQYF
J: TRBJ2-4
V: TRBV29-1

CDR3: CASSSSPQPGGLFF
J: TRBJ1-4
V: TRBV27

CDR3: CASSNGAEPDRKITNEQFF
J: TRBJ2-1
V: TRBV21-1

CDR3: CASRSGVNTGELFF
J: TRBJ2-2
V: TRBV6-1

CDR3: CASSGEGAGHEQYF
J: TRBJ2-7
V: TRBV9

CDR3: CASSYIRGAEAFF
J: TRBJ1-1
V: TRBV6-2/TRBV6-3

CDR3: CAWMGPSSTGELFF
J: TRBJ2-2
V: TRBV30

CDR3: CASSLGQTPQFF
J: TRBJ2-1
V: TRBV28

CDR3: CASSRTLMNTEAFF
J: TRBJ1-1
V: TRBV6-1

CDR3: CASSQERTSGSYNEQFF
J: TRBJ2-1
V: TRBV7-8

CDR3: CSAIQGSTDTQYF
J: TRBJ2-3
V: TRBV29-1

CDR3: CASSLGQLAGLSEQYF
J: TRBJ2-7
V: TRBV7-2

CDR3: CASSSPAGVETQYF
J: TRBJ2-5
V: TRBV7-9

CDR3: CASSEGDYRLSYEQYF
J: TRBJ2-7
V: TRBV10-2

CDR3: CASSYLRQGDYTF
J: TRBJ1-2
V: TRBV6-5

CDR3: CASSLGWRASGPSYNEQFF
J: TRBJ2-1
V: TRBV7-6

CDR3: CASGKLAGVSNEQFF
J: TRBJ2-1
V: TRBV5-1

CDR3: CASSQRGGTQYF
J: TRBJ2-3
V: TRBV7-2

CDR3: CASSPEGGQGTDTQYF
J: TRBJ2-3
V: TRBV12-3/TRBV12-4

CDR3: CASSVEGQGTTDTQYF
J: TRBJ2-3
V: TRBV9

CDR3: CSAPIGGAGNTIYF
J: TRBJ1-3
V: TRBV20-1

CDR3: CSVETGQGGEKLFF
J: TRBJ1-4
V: TRBV29-1